These 5 T cell receptor beta chains were sequenced from one sample in a study of technical replicates of blood from a handful of donors. This table comes from immunoSEQ multiplex PCR, and its TCRdb copy is limited to in-frame clones, with some not included. The sample includes roughly 60,000 clones, 75% to 90% of them seen just once. The source material was PBMCs. These receptor sequences come from a human donor in good health. Some clones in this sample may be carry-over from other donors' samples.

V gene TRBV7-8 combines with J gene TRBJ1-2; 8 positions agree with TRBD1. The CDR3 extends over 14 amino acids. Germline lookup yields CDR1 SGHVS and CDR2 FQNEAQ. V trimming: 5 bases; J trimming: 4 bases; junction bases outside the gene matches: 6. In nucleotides, the CDR3 is TGTGCCAGCAGCCCCGGGACAGGTCTCTATGGCTACACCTTC. Its translation: CASSPGTGLYGYTF. Together with reference TRBV7-8 and TRBJ1-2, the CDR3 gives the full variable domain: GAGVSQSPRYKVAKRGQDVALRCDPISGHVSLFWYQQALGQGPEFLTYFQNEAQLDKSGLPSDRFFAERPEGSVSTLKIQRTQQEDSAVYLCASSPGTGLYGYTFGSGTRLTVV.

The chain combines TRBV5-6 with TRBJ1-2, with 10 bases aligning to TRBD1. Germline values: CDR1 SGHDT, CDR2 YYEEEE. CDR3 size: 14 residues. The V segment lost 2 bases and the J segment 7 bases; nucleotides outside the gene matches: 5. The CDR3, as DNA: TGTGCCAGCAGCTTTGGGACAGGGGTACGTGGCTACACCTTC. This gives the protein CASSFGTGVRGYTF.

The chain recombines TRBV9 with TRBJ1-6, with D possibly being TRBD1 (5 bases). The V gene lost 4 bases and the J gene lost 9 bases, with 8 bases spanning the gap. CDR3 size: 12 residues. Germline CDR1 and CDR2: SGDLS and YYNGEE. Here the CDR3 reads CASSSGFSPLHF. The CDR3 DNA is TGTGCCAGCAGCTCAGGGTTTTCACCCCTCCACTTT. Supplemented by reference TRBV9 and TRBJ1-6, the full variable domain reads DSGVTQTPKHLITATGQRVTLRCSPRSGDLSVYWYQQSLDQGLQFLIQYYNGEERAKGNILERFSAQQFPDLHSELNLSSLELGDSALYFCASSSGFSPLHFGNGTRLTVT.

The J gene is TRBJ2-3, the V gene TRBV5-4; TRBD2 aligns across 13 bases. Looked up from germline, CDR1 is SGHNT and CDR2 is YYREEE (reference sequence). The CDR3 spans 18 residues. Trimming at V came to 4 bases and at J to 0 bases, leaving 8 bases not matched to a gene. The CDR3: CASSEGLAGIKSTDTQYF. The CDR3, as DNA: TGTGCCAGCAGCGAGGGACTAGCGGGGATCAAAAGCACAGATACGCAGTATTTT.

The rearrangement joins TRBV6-1 to TRBJ1-1; no clear D. Germline lookup yields CDR1 MNHNS and CDR2 SASEGT. Trimming shortened V by 2 bases and J by 4 bases, and 11 bases separated the two germline ends. CDR3 size: 14 residues. Written as DNA, the CDR3 is TGTGCCAGCAGTGAAACCGCGGGGAGCACTGAAGCTTTCTTT. It specifies CASSETAGSTEAFF.